Presented here are 20 T cell receptor beta chains from one specimen sequenced in a study of blood T cell repertoires in COVID-19. Sequencing was performed with immunoSEQ multiplex PCR; in TCRdb, only in-frame clones are kept and a portion is missing. The sample has 84,000 or so clones; approximately 79% are singletons. Sequenced: peripheral blood. Receptors originate from a man aged 65-85 years with acute or convalescent COVID-19.

This rearrangement joins TRBV18 to TRBJ1-1; TRBD1 might be the D (6 bases). CDR1 KGHSH and CDR2 LQKENI come from the germline V gene. V was trimmed by 5 bases and J by 0 bases, leaving 16 bases between them. The CDR3 has 16 amino acids. The CDR3 reads CASSTRAGDMNTEAFF. In DNA, the CDR3 is TGTGCCAGCTCAACCCGAGCAGGGGACATGAACACTGAAGCTTTCTTT.

V is TRBV3-1 (or the pseudogene TRBV3-2) and J is TRBJ2-5, with 9 bases identical to TRBD1. After removal of 4 bases from V and 3 bases from J, the junction contained 0 bases not matched to a gene. The CDR3 covers 13 residues. Germline lookup yields CDR1 LGHDT and CDR2 YNNKEL (reference sequence). The CDR3 protein is CASSRDREETQYF. CDR3 DNA: TGTGCCAGCAGCCGGGACAGGGAAGAGACCCAGTACTTC.

This clone was detected only a few times. V and J are TRBV5-5 and TRBJ1-1; 10 positions match TRBD1. CDR1 is SGHKS, CDR2 YYEKEE, per germline (reference sequence). J gave up 0 bases and V 4 bases, and 6 bases lay outside the gene matches. This CDR3 has 16 amino acids. The CDR3 DNA reads as TGTGCCAGCAGCATGCGGGGACAGGGGTTGAACACTGAAGCTTTCTTT. This codes for CASSMRGQGLNTEAFF.

This clone has only a few counts. In DNA, the CDR3 is TGTGCCATCACCGAGGGTAACGGAGACACAGATACGCAGTATTTT. It specifies CAITEGNGDTDTQYF. The chain employs TRBV10-3 and TRBJ2-3; weak D call: TRBD2 (5 bases). Trimming left V 7 bases short and J 2 bases short, with 16 bases between. The germline V gene has CDR1 ENHRY and CDR2 SYGVKD. The CDR3 totals 15 residues.

The chain combines TRBV4-1 with TRBJ1-1, with a possible D match to TRBD1 (5 bases). Per germline, CDR1 MGHRA and CDR2 YSYEKL. The CDR3 sequence is 15 residues long. Trimming removed 4 bases at V and 2 bases at J, with 14 bases between. For the CDR3, the DNA is TGCGCCAGCAGCCTTCAGGGTAAAGCCAACACTGAAGCTTTCTTT. Translating it yields CASSLQGKANTEAFF.

The chain links TRBV4-1 to TRBJ1-5; 9 bases fit TRBD1. The CDR3 runs to 15 residues. The trim removed 4 bases at V and 4 bases at J, leaving 5 bases unmatched. Germline CDR1 is MGHRA and CDR2 is YSYEKL. CDR3 residues: CASSPGQGGNQPQHF. The CDR3 DNA reads TGCGCCAGCAGCCCGGGACAGGGAGGTAATCAGCCCCAGCATTTT.

The chain is built from TRBV7-9 and TRBJ1-3; 7 bases are a match to TRBD1. Germline V lookup: CDR1 SEHNR, CDR2 FQNEAQ (reference sequence). This CDR3 region has 16 residues. V was clipped by 3 bases and J by 0 bases; unmatched bases: 5. The CDR3 nucleotides are TGTGCCAGCAGCTTGGCAGGGGGGAGCTCTGGAAACACCATATATTTT. Its protein is CASSLAGGSSGNTIYF.

This clone was seen a few times. V is TRBV2 and J is TRBJ1-1; D possibly corresponds to TRBD1 (6 bases). Trimming shortened V by 5 bases and J by 7 bases, and 8 bases separated the two germline ends. CDR3 length: 11 residues. Germline CDR1 and CDR2: SNHLY and FYNNEI. The CDR3 DNA reads TGTGCCAGCAGTTACAGGGATGAAGCTTTCTTT. Its protein is CASSYRDEAFF.

This clone showed up just a few times. The rearrangement links TRBV14 to TRBJ1-2; no reliable D call. The CDR3 contains 16 residues. The V end lost 1 base, the J end lost 2 bases, and 14 bases lay between the germline ends. CDR1 SGHDN and CDR2 FVKESK come from the germline V gene. Here the CDR3 DNA reads TGTGCCAGCAGCCAAGTCGGAGGGCCAATGAACTATGGCTACACCTTC. It encodes CASSQVGGPMNYGYTF.

This chain joins TRBV3-1 (or the pseudogene TRBV3-2) and TRBJ2-1; D is ambiguous. V lost 0 bases, J lost 9 bases, and 3 bases lay in between. This CDR3 region has 11 residues. Germline lookup yields CDR1 LGHDT and CDR2 YNNKEL (reference sequence). CDR3 in DNA: TGTGCCAGCAGCCAAGATCTTGAGCAGTTCTTC. Translated: CASSQDLEQFF.

The CDR3 region is CASSRTGVTETQYF. The CDR3, as DNA: TGCGCCAGCAGCCGGACGGGGGTGACGGAGACCCAGTACTTC. The V call is TRBV5-1, the J call TRBJ2-5, with a possible D match to TRBD2 (6 bases). Per the germline V gene, CDR1 is SGHRS and CDR2 is YFSETQ. Trimming stripped 4 bases from V and 5 bases from J, with 15 bases between. The CDR3 length is 14 residues.

The chain carries TRBV7-9 and TRBJ1-1, with D tentatively TRBD1 (5 bases). CDR3 size: 14 residues. The V end lost 3 bases, the J end lost 1 base, and 9 bases lay between the germline ends. Per germline, CDR1 SEHNR and CDR2 FQNEAQ (reference sequence). The CDR3 spells CASSFGTGNTEAFF. The CDR3 DNA reads TGTGCCAGCAGCTTCGGGACTGGGAACACTGAAGCTTTCTTT. Together with reference TRBV7-9 and TRBJ1-1, the CDR3 gives the full variable domain: DTGVSQNPRHKITKRGQNVTFRCDPISEHNRLYWYRQTLGQGPEFLTYFQNEAQLEKSRLLSDRFSAERPKGSFSTLEIQRTEQGDSAMYLCASSFGTGNTEAFFGQGTRLTVV.

The chain couples TRBV10-3 to TRBJ1-3; D is unresolved. CDR3 length: 14 residues. CDR1 ENHRY and CDR2 SYGVKD come from the germline V gene. The V and J ends lost 6 bases and 2 bases respectively, with 11 bases between them. Written as DNA, the CDR3 is TGTGCCATCAGCCTAGGAGGGACTGGAAACACCATATATTTT. Amino acid sequence: CAISLGGTGNTIYF.

The gene calls are TRBV11-3 and TRBJ2-1, with a tentative D call TRBD2 (6 bases). The CDR3 length is 16 residues. Germline CDR1 is SGHNT and CDR2 is YENEEA. Trimming took 5 bases from V and 0 from J, leaving 14 bases between them. The CDR3 loop is CASSPFGTGSYNEQFF. The CDR3 DNA sequence: TGTGCCAGCAGCCCCTTCGGGACTGGCTCCTACAATGAGCAGTTCTTC.

This clone is termed medium-sized. The chain uses TRBV6-1 and TRBJ2-7, with a possible D match to TRBD1 (6 bases). Trimming removed 3 bases at V and 2 bases at J, with 11 bases between. The germline V gene encodes CDR1 MNHNS and CDR2 SASEGT. The CDR3 runs 14 residues. The CDR3 DNA follows: TGTGCCAGCAGTGACAGGGGTGGACCCTACGAGCAGTACTTC. Its protein product is CASSDRGGPYEQYF.

CDR3: CASSYSSRGLGEQYF. The CDR3 DNA reads as TGTGCCAGCAGTTACTCATCCAGGGGTCTGGGCGAGCAGTACTTC. This chain joins TRBV6-2 or TRBV6-3 and TRBJ2-7, with D perhaps matching TRBD1 (6 bases). This CDR3 is built from 15 residues. The V end lost 0 bases, the J end lost 6 bases, and 15 bases lay between the germline ends. The V gene's germline CDR1 is MNHEY and CDR2 SVGEGT.

The V call is TRBV7-2, the J call TRBJ2-1, with 12 bases aligning to TRBD2. The CDR3 is 15 residues long. Looked up from germline, CDR1 is SGHTA and CDR2 is FQGNSA. Trimming removed 6 bases from V and 5 bases from J; junction bases left unmatched: 5. The CDR3 sequence: CASSSSGGAHNEQFF. The CDR3 DNA follows: TGTGCCAGCAGTTCTAGCGGGGGGGCCCACAATGAGCAGTTCTTC.

The J gene is TRBJ2-3, the V gene TRBV5-4; TRBD2 aligns across 14 bases. The ends lost 4 bases at V and 3 bases at J; junction bases unmatched: 10. The CDR3 is 18 amino acids. In germline, CDR1 is SGHNT, CDR2 YYREEE (reference sequence). CDR3 sequence reads: CASSRGGLAGDLTDTQYF. CDR3 coding DNA: TGTGCCAGCAGCCGGGGGGGACTAGCGGGGGACCTTACAGATACGCAGTATTTT. The full variable domain, with the rest looked up from reference TRBV5-4 and TRBJ2-3, is ETGVTQSPTHLIKTRGQQVTLRCSSQSGHNTVSWYQQALGQGPQFIFQYYREEENGRGNFPPRFSGLQFPNYSSELNVNALELDDSALYLCASSRGGLAGDLTDTQYFGPGTRLTVL.

This sequence joins TRBV6-5 and TRBJ2-6; unclear D gene. Germline loops: CDR1 MNHEY, CDR2 SVGAGI. This CDR3 has 13 amino acids. The V end was cut by 7 bases, the J end by 0 bases, with 4 bases between. The CDR3 DNA reads TGTGCCAGCAAGCGCTCTGGGGCCAACGTCCTGACTTTC. Translating gives CASKRSGANVLTF.

The chain joins TRBV5-5 to TRBJ2-5; D perhaps matches TRBD1 (5 bases). Germline V gene lookup returns CDR1 SGHKS and CDR2 YYEKEE (reference sequence). V dropped 4 bases and J dropped 4 bases, with 11 bases sitting between them. The CDR3 loop spans 13 amino acids. The CDR3 DNA sequence: TGTGCCAGCAGCCTCAGACAGAGAGAGACCCAGTACTTC. This encodes CASSLRQRETQYF.